Following are 12 T cell receptor beta chains from one sample sequenced in a study of T cells in Graves' hyperthyroidism and ophthalmopathy. The source material, RNA transcripts, was used to amplify TCR beta CDR3 regions. Carried out on the TCR CDR3, a first-round RT-PCR used the HTBI primer set. Using its own MiXCR run on the multiplex PCR reads, TCRdb lists one record per CDR3 protein. The table includes some 550,000 distinct CDR3 sequences, less than 25% detected once. The sample comprised blood. The receptors originated from a man between 18 and 29 years old with Graves' hyperthyroidism.

This clonotype was seen ten or more times. J is TRBJ1-6 and V is TRBV20-1; D uncertain. The germline gives CDR1 DFQATT, CDR2 SNEGSKA (reference sequence). V was cut by 0 bases and J by 5 bases, with 14 bases left in between. This CDR3 is 16 amino acids long. In nucleotides, the CDR3 is TGCAGTGCTAGAGATCGGGGTAACGCCCATAATTCACCCCTCCACTTT. The encoded protein is CSARDRGNAHNSPLHF.

This chain uses TRBV18 with TRBJ1-1, with a tentative D call TRBD1 (5 bases). Trimming left V 2 bases short and J 3 bases short, with 7 bases between. Per germline, CDR1 KGHSH and CDR2 LQKENI. This CDR3 is 13 amino acids long. The CDR3 nucleotides are TGTGCCAGCTCACCAATGGGGGACACTGAAGCTTTCTTT. Encoded protein: CASSPMGDTEAFF. Filled out from reference TRBV18 and TRBJ1-1, the complete variable domain reads NAGVMQNPRHLVRRRGQEARLRCSPMKGHSHVYWYRQLPEEGLKFMVYLQKENIIDESGMPKERFSAEFPKEGPSILRIQQVVRGDSAAYFCASSPMGDTEAFFGQGTRLTVV.

This clonotype has ten or more counts. This chain joins TRBV6-5 and TRBJ1-2; no reliable D call. Germline V gene sequence: CDR1 MNHEY, CDR2 SVGAGI. The CDR3 consists of 15 residues. Trimming pared 2 bases from V and 0 bases from J, leaving 10 bases between. The CDR3 DNA sequence: TGTGCCAGCAGTTACGCCGAGGACGCTAACTATGGCTACACCTTC. Translation: CASSYAEDANYGYTF.

This clonotype was found many times. The V call is TRBV12-3 or TRBV12-4, the J call TRBJ1-5; D is undetermined. Trimming stripped 1 base from V and 0 bases from J, with 4 bases between. This CDR3 has 14 residues. In DNA, the CDR3 is TGTGCCAGCAGTTTAGATAATAGCAATCAGCCCCAGCATTTT. Its protein is CASSLDNSNQPQHF.

The chain joins TRBV7-2 to TRBJ1-1; D remains unclear. Per the germline V gene, CDR1 is SGHTA and CDR2 is FQGNSA. The CDR3 runs to 12 residues. Trimming pared 3 bases from V and 8 bases from J, leaving 10 bases between. This chain's CDR3 is CASSFGSGEAFF. The CDR3 DNA sequence: TGTGCCAGCAGCTTTGGTAGCGGAGAAGCTTTCTTT. The full variable domain, its missing parts supplied by reference TRBV7-2 and TRBJ1-1, is GAGVSQSPSNKVTEKGKDVELRCDPISGHTALYWYRQSLGQGLEFLIYFQGNSAPDKSGLPSDRFSAERTGGSVSTLTIQRTQQEDSAVYLCASSFGSGEAFFGQGTRLTVV.

This clonotype showed up many times. CDR3 DNA: TGTGCCAGCAGCTTATTTCCCCCTAACAGACTGTACCAAGAGACCCAGTACTTC. Its protein is CASSLFPPNRLYQETQYF. J is TRBJ2-5 and V is TRBV11-1, with D hard to call. Looked up from germline, CDR1 is SGHAT and CDR2 is FQDESV (reference sequence). There are 18 residues in the CDR3. V shed 2 bases and J shed 0 bases, with 19 bases lying between them.

This clonotype has at least ten counts. The rearrangement uses TRBV4-1 and TRBJ1-5; D remains unclear. CDR3 length: 17 residues. CDR1 MGHRA and CDR2 YSYEKL come from the germline V gene. V lost 1 base to trimming and J lost 0 bases, with 13 bases between them. The CDR3 reads CASSQGLTVISNQPQHF. Written as DNA, the CDR3 is TGCGCCAGCAGCCAAGGGTTAACGGTCATTAGCAATCAGCCCCAGCATTTT.

In this sample, this clonotype turned up many times. The chain has TRBV10-3 and TRBJ1-1; D remains unclear. Looked up from germline, CDR1 is ENHRY and CDR2 is SYGVKD. This CDR3 contains 15 residues. Trimming shortened V by 0 bases and J by 4 bases, and 12 bases separated the two germline ends. DNA of the CDR3: TGTGCCATCAGTGAGTCGAGTCAGGTTACCACTGAAGCTTTCTTT. Its translation: CAISESSQVTTEAFF.

This clonotype was counted a few times. The chain joins TRBV7-3 to TRBJ2-7, with TRBD1 matching 7 bases. Germline V CDR1 and CDR2: SGHTA, FQGTGA. Unmatched junction bases numbered 10, after V lost 5 bases and J lost 6 bases. This CDR3 comprises 14 residues. CDR3 sequence (DNA): TGTGCCAGCAGCCCGGTAGGGGGCGACGGCGAGCAGTACTTC. Encoded protein: CASSPVGGDGEQYF.

The chain is built from TRBV27 and TRBJ2-7; no firm D call. The CDR3 runs 13 residues. The germline V gene encodes CDR1 MNHEY and CDR2 SMNVEV (reference sequence). V lost 3 bases to trimming and J lost 4 bases, with 10 bases between them. For the CDR3, the DNA is TGTGCCAGCAGTTTCGCCCTTAATTACGAGCAGTACTTC. Translation: CASSFALNYEQYF.

The V call is TRBV29-1, the J call TRBJ1-5; 8 nucleotides match TRBD1. The CDR3 contains 14 residues. CDR1 and CDR2 (germline): SQVTM, ANQGSEA. J gave up 0 bases and V 5 bases, and 3 bases lay outside the gene matches. The CDR3 nucleotides read TGCAGCGTTCGGACAGGGAATAGCAATCAGCCCCAGCATTTT. Protein product: CSVRTGNSNQPQHF.

The chain uses TRBV28 and TRBJ2-7, with 10 bases that match TRBD2. Per germline, CDR1 MDHEN and CDR2 SYDVKM. Trimming took 8 bases from V and 0 from J; bases not matched to a gene: 4. The CDR3 is made up of 14 amino acids. The DNA of the CDR3 is TGTGCCAGCCTTAGCGGGGGGACCTCCTACGAGCAGTACTTC. Translation: CASLSGGTSYEQYF.